The 12 T cell receptor beta chains given below trace back to one sample, sequenced in a study of blood T cell repertoires in COVID-19. Assay: immunoSEQ multiplex PCR; the TCRdb copy retains only in-frame clones and omits some. Of about 10,000 clones in the sample, 65% to 90% were seen once. The specimen was peripheral blood. These receptors all come from a human donor in a cohort sampled during active COVID-19.

The V and J genes are TRBV28 and TRBJ2-7; 9 bases map to TRBD2. The germline gives CDR1 MDHEN, CDR2 SYDVKM. J lost 2 bases, V lost 4 bases, and 6 bases had no gene match. There are 15 residues in the CDR3. CDR3 DNA: TGTGCCAGCAGTTCGCGGGGACTAGCAGCCTACGAGCAGTACTTC. This sequence encodes CASSSRGLAAYEQYF.

This clone was counted between two and nine times. The chain joins TRBV15 to TRBJ2-5; 8 bases agree with TRBD2. In germline, CDR1 is LNHNV, CDR2 YYDKDF (reference sequence). The CDR3 loop spans 17 amino acids. The J segment lost 7 bases and the V segment lost 0 bases, leaving 13 bases of the junction unmatched. This CDR3 is CATSRESWGLGGGTQYF. The DNA for the CDR3 is TGTGCCACCAGCAGAGAGAGTTGGGGACTAGGGGGAGGGACCCAGTACTTC.

V is TRBV3-1 (or the pseudogene TRBV3-2) and J is TRBJ2-2; no clear D gene. The germline gives CDR1 LGHDT, CDR2 YNNKEL (reference sequence). The ends were cut back, 1 base at V and 5 bases at J, with 5 bases in the middle. This CDR3 is built from 13 residues. CDR3 residues: CASSQVLTGELFF. In nucleotides, the CDR3 is TGTGCCAGCAGCCAAGTATTAACCGGGGAGCTGTTTTTT.

The chain is built from TRBV5-4 and TRBJ1-1; D not certain. CDR1 and CDR2 from the germline V gene are SGHNT and YYREEE (reference sequence). Trimming shortened V by 2 bases and J by 0 bases, and 5 bases separated the two germline ends. CDR3 length equals 13 residues. The CDR3 loop reads CASSFQVNTEAFF. The CDR3 region has the DNA TGTGCCAGCAGCTTCCAGGTGAACACTGAAGCTTTCTTT.

The CDR3 here is CASSQLTGGVIQPQHF. CDR3 nucleotide sequence: TGTGCCAGCAGCCAACTAACAGGGGGCGTCATACAGCCCCAGCATTTT. The chain is built from TRBV28 and TRBJ1-5, with 9 bases aligning to TRBD1. V was pared by 6 bases and J by 7 bases, with 13 bases of the junction left unmatched. The germline V gene has CDR1 MDHEN and CDR2 SYDVKM. The CDR3 covers 16 residues.

This chain connects TRBV5-8 to TRBJ2-1, with 7 bases aligning to TRBD2. The trim removed 4 bases at V and 3 bases at J, leaving 7 bases unmatched. The CDR3 totals 15 residues. The germline CDR1 and CDR2 sequences are SGHTS and YDEGEE. The CDR3 nucleotides are TGTGCCAGCAGCCGACGGCCTAGCGGCTACAATGAGCAGTTCTTC. Protein sequence: CASSRRPSGYNEQFF.

This chain joins TRBV12-3 or TRBV12-4 and TRBJ1-2; D is ambiguous. The CDR3 extends over 13 amino acids. With 5 bases removed from V and 5 bases from J, the gap between germline ends came to 12 bases. The CDR3 DNA follows: TGTGCCAGCAGTCTTACAAATCTTTATGGCTACACCTTC. Translated: CASSLTNLYGYTF.

As DNA, the CDR3 is TGCGCCAGCAGCGAAACCTCTAGCGACCCCACAGATACGCAGTATTTT. It encodes CASSETSSDPTDTQYF. This chain links TRBV5-1 with TRBJ2-3; D perhaps matches TRBD2 (6 bases). This CDR3 is built from 16 residues. Trimming left V 4 bases short and J 2 bases short, with 17 bases between. Germline values: CDR1 SGHRS, CDR2 YFSETQ.

The rearrangement links TRBV12-3 or TRBV12-4 to TRBJ1-1; a weak D match, TRBD1 (5 bases). The V and J ends lost 5 bases and 5 bases respectively, with 9 bases between them. The CDR3 loop spans 12 amino acids. The CDR3 protein is CASSARVTEAFF. Written as DNA, the CDR3 is TGTGCCAGCAGTGCCAGGGTTACTGAAGCTTTCTTT.

The rearrangement links TRBV3-1 (or the pseudogene TRBV3-2) to TRBJ2-2, with TRBD2 matching over 9 bases. J was trimmed by 4 bases and V by 1 base; bases with no gene match: 7. CDR1 and CDR2 (germline): LGHDT, YNNKEL (reference sequence). The CDR3 contains 17 residues. CDR3 DNA: TGTGCCAGCAGCCAAGGGACTAGCGCAGGGTTCACCGGGGAGCTGTTTTTT. Residues: CASSQGTSAGFTGELFF.

This clone was seen a single time. V gene TRBV18 combines with J gene TRBJ2-5, with 7 bases that match TRBD1. CDR3 length equals 14 residues. Per the germline V gene, CDR1 is KGHSH and CDR2 is LQKENI. Unmatched junction bases numbered 6, after V lost 3 bases and J lost 5 bases. The CDR3 coding sequence is TGTGCCAGCTCACCCCCGGGACAGAGGGAGACCCAGTACTTC. This encodes CASSPPGQRETQYF.

J is TRBJ2-1 and V is TRBV28; 15 positions agree with TRBD2. CDR1 and CDR2 (germline): MDHEN, SYDVKM. The CDR3 has 20 residues. Trimming took 2 bases from V and 2 from J; bases not matched to a gene: 10. The CDR3 region is CASSLGGTSGRPNPYNEQFF. CDR3 nucleotide sequence: TGTGCCAGCAGTTTAGGGGGGACTAGCGGGAGGCCCAATCCCTACAATGAGCAGTTCTTC.